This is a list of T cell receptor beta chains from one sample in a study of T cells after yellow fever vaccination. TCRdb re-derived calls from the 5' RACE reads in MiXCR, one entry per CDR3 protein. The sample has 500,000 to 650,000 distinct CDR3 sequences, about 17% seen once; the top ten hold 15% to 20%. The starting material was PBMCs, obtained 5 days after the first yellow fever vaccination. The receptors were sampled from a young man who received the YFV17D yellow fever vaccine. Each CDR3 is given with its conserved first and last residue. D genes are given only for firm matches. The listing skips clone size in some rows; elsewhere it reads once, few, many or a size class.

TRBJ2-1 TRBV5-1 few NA CASSLGEPLYNEQFF TGCGCCAGCAGCTTGGGAGAACCACTCTACAATGAGCAGTTCTTC
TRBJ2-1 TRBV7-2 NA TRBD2 CASSRPSGPHNEQFF TGTGCCAGCAGCAGGCCTAGCGGGCCCCACAATGAGCAGTTCTTC
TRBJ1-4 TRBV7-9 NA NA CASTRGSDEKLFF TGTGCCAGCACTAGAGGGTCGGATGAAAAACTGTTTTTT
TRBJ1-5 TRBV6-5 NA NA CASSYGTTQPQHF TGTGCCAGCAGTTACGGGACTACACAGCCCCAGCATTTT
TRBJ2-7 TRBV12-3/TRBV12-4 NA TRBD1 CASGHGQGNYEQYF TGTGCCAGCGGGCACGGACAGGGGAACTACGAGCAGTACTTC
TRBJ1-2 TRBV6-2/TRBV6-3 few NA CASSSPTRKANYGYTF TGTGCCAGCAGTTCCCCGACGCGGAAAGCTAACTATGGCTACACCTTC
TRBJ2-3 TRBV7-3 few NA CASSPGAEGSTDTQYF TGTGCCAGCAGTCCAGGCGCGGAGGGGAGCACAGATACGCAGTATTTT
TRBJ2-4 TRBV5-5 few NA CASSLALGGDTQYF TGTGCCAGCAGCTTGGCATTGGGTGGAGACACTCAGTACTTC
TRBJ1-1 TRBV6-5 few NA CASSFRINTEAFF TGTGCCAGCAGTTTTCGCATTAACACTGAAGCTTTCTTT
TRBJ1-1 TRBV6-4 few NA CASSEQPQFEFVEAFF TGTGCCAGCAGTGAGCAGCCCCAGTTTGAGTTCGTAGAAGCTTTCTTT
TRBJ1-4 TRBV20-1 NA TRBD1 CSARPGQPNEKLFF TGCAGTGCTAGGCCGGGACAGCCTAATGAAAAACTGTTTTTT
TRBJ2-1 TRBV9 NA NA CASSPFPSAYNEQFF TGTGCCAGCAGCCCTTTTCCCTCAGCCTACAATGAGCAGTTCTTC
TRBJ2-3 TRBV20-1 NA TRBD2 CSARGTSGVRDTQYF TGCAGTGCTAGAGGAACTAGCGGGGTCAGAGATACGCAGTATTTT
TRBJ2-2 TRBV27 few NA CASSFGTPTGELFF TGTGCCAGCAGTTTTGGGACGCCCACCGGGGAGCTGTTTTTT
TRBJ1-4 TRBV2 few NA CASSDQTGNEKLFF TGTGCCAGCAGTGATCAAACAGGGAATGAAAAACTGTTTTTT
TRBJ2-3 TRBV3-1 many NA CASSQVFRDSQFYF TGTGCCAGCAGCCAGGTGTTCCGGGACTCCCAGTTTTATTTT
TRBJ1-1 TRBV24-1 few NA CATSDYGTEAFF TGTGCCACCAGTGACTACGGGACAGAAGCTTTCTTT
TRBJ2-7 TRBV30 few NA CAAGPRSEQYF TGTGCGGCGGGACCACGATCTGAGCAGTACTTC
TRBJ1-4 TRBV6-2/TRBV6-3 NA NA CASEEVPDEKLFF TGTGCCAGCGAGGAAGTCCCAGATGAAAAACTGTTTTTT
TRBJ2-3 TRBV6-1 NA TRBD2 CASRISGGSGGTDTQYF TGTGCCAGCAGAATCTCCGGGGGTAGCGGGGGCACAGATACGCAGTATTTT
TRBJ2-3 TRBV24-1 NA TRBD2 CATSDRTSGGMPDTQYF TGTGCCACCAGTGATCGGACCAGCGGGGGAATGCCAGATACGCAGTATTTT
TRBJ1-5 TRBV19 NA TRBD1 CASSIGDRTRFQHF TGTGCCAGTAGTATTGGGGACAGGACACGATTCCAGCATTTT
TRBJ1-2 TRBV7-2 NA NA CASSRKGLNYGYTF TGTGCCAGCAGCCGTAAAGGGCTTAACTATGGCTACACCTTC
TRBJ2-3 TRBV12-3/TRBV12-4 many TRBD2 CASSAGTGGDTQYF TGTGCCAGCAGCGCTGGGACGGGAGGGGATACGCAGTATTTT
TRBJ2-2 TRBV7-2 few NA CASSLLSGTNTGELFF TGTGCCAGCAGCCTCCTGTCGGGAACGAACACCGGGGAGCTGTTTTTT
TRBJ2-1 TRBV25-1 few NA CASRQPGGGYNEQFF TGTGCCAGCCGTCAACCGGGGGGCGGTTACAATGAGCAGTTCTTC
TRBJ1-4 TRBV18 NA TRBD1 CASSPPGTGGEKLFF TGTGCCAGCTCACCACCCGGGACAGGTGGTGAAAAACTGTTTTTT
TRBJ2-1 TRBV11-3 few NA CASSLGSWGAANEQFF TGTGCCAGCAGCTTAGGCTCGTGGGGCGCGGCGAATGAGCAGTTCTTC
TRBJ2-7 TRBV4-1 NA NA CASSAQPGGGAGEQYF TGCGCCAGCAGCGCTCAACCCGGAGGAGGCGCGGGGGAGCAGTACTTC
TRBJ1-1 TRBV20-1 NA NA CSASLLQGNTEAFF TGCAGTGCCAGTCTATTACAGGGGAACACTGAAGCTTTCTTT
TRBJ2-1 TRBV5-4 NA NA CASSSLGSPPNEQFF TGTGCCAGCAGCTCCCTTGGGTCCCCCCCCAATGAGCAGTTCTTC
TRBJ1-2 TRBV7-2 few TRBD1 CASSRGQGALGYTF TGTGCCAGCAGCAGGGGACAGGGGGCACTTGGCTACACCTTC
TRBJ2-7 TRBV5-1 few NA CASSLVGGPYEQYF TGCGCCAGCAGCTTGGTAGGGGGTCCCTACGAGCAGTACTTC
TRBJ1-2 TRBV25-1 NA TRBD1 CASSATGMYGGYTF TGTGCCAGCAGTGCGACAGGGATGTATGGTGGCTACACCTTC
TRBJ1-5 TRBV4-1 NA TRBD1 CASSQLDRAEQPQHF TGCGCCAGCAGCCAATTAGACAGGGCCGAGCAGCCCCAGCATTTT
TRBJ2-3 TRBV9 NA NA CASSVEGGRTDTQYF TGTGCCAGCAGCGTAGAGGGGGGCCGGACAGATACGCAGTATTTT
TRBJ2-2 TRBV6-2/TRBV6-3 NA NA CASSPWPSTGELFF TGTGCCAGCAGCCCCTGGCCCTCCACCGGGGAGCTGTTTTTT
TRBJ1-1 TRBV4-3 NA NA CASSPLGGVNTEAFF TGCGCCAGCAGCCCCCTAGGGGGGGTGAACACTGAAGCTTTCTTT
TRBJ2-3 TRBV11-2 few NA CASSLAPYTQYF TGTGCCAGCAGCTTAGCTCCATATACGCAGTATTTT
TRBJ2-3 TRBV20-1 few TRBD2 CSASPRAGRRYDTQYF TGCAGTGCTAGTCCCAGGGCCGGGAGGCGTTACGATACGCAGTATTTT
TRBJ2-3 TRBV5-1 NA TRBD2 CASSPVAGRPRDTQYF TGCGCCAGCAGCCCCGTAGCGGGGAGACCTCGAGATACGCAGTATTTT
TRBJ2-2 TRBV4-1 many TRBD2 CASSGLGGGPNTGELFF TGCGCCAGCAGCGGACTTGGCGGGGGGCCGAACACCGGGGAGCTGTTTTTT
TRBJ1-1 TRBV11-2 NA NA CASSLARSGTEAFF TGTGCCAGCAGCTTAGCACGGTCCGGCACTGAAGCTTTCTTT
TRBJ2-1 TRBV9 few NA CASTQGGGSYNEQFF TGTGCCAGCACCCAAGGGGGGGGCTCCTACAATGAGCAGTTCTTC
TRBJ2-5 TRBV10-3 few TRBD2 CAISGTSGGWKTQYF TGTGCCATCAGTGGGACTAGCGGGGGGTGGAAGACCCAGTACTTC
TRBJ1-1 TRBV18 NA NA CASSPVDTEAFF TGTGCCAGCTCACCAGTCGACACTGAAGCTTTCTTT
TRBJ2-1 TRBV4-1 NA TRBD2 CASSQTVAGGYNEQFF TGCGCCAGCAGCCAAACGGTAGCGGGGGGCTACAATGAGCAGTTCTTC
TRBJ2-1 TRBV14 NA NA CASSPHSTPYNEQFF TGTGCCAGCAGCCCCCACTCCACACCATACAATGAGCAGTTCTTC
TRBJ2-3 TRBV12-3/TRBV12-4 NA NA CASSRETYSTDTQYF TGTGCCAGCAGCCGTGAGACTTACAGCACAGATACGCAGTATTTT